These 9 T cell receptor beta chains originate from one sample sequenced in a study of cytomegalovirus exposure and HLA in healthy donors. It was with 60 Vbeta and 13 Jbeta primers that the PCR ran. TCRdb keeps only in-frame clones here, not all; method: immunoSEQ multiplex PCR. The repertoire holds around 150,000 clones, with over 75% as singletons. The sequenced material came from PBMCs. These receptor sequences come from a man under 40 in good health.

The chain couples TRBV7-8 to TRBJ1-2; D is perhaps TRBD1 (6 bases). V was clipped by 5 bases and J by 8 bases, with 15 bases between them. The CDR3 extends over 13 amino acids. Germline CDR1 is SGHVS and CDR2 is FQNEAQ. The CDR3 protein is CASSPARGGGYTF. The CDR3 bases are TGTGCCAGCAGCCCGGCCAGGGGTGGAGGCTACACCTTC.

The genes are TRBV2 and TRBJ2-1; 15 bases fit TRBD2. Germline CDR1 is SNHLY and CDR2 is FYNNEI. The CDR3 extends over 15 amino acids. The junction had 7 bases not matched to a gene; V was cut back by 11 bases and J by 5 bases. In nucleotides, the CDR3 is TGTGCCGCCCGGACTAGCGGGAGGGGGCACAATGAGCAGTTCTTC. Amino acid sequence: CAARTSGRGHNEQFF.

The V and J genes are TRBV7-9 and TRBJ1-1; the D gene is possibly TRBD1 (6 bases). The V end was cut by 2 bases, the J end by 7 bases, with 11 bases between. Germline V gene data show CDR1 as SEHNR and CDR2 as FQNEAQ (reference sequence). The CDR3 has 13 amino acids. This chain's CDR3 is CASSLNLGGEAFF. The CDR3 DNA reads as TGTGCCAGCAGCTTAAACTTAGGGGGTGAAGCTTTCTTT.

The V call is TRBV5-4, the J call TRBJ2-2, with 7 bases identical to TRBD2. This CDR3 comprises 17 residues. Germline-derived CDR1 and CDR2 are SGHNT and YYREEE (reference sequence). Trimming removed 3 bases from V and 5 bases from J; junction bases left unmatched: 13. In DNA form, the CDR3 reads TGTGCCAGCAGCTCCAAGACTCTAGCGGTTCAGACCGGGGAGCTGTTTTTT. Its translation: CASSSKTLAVQTGELFF.

The chain employs TRBV6-1 and TRBJ2-7; D uncertain. The V gene's germline CDR1 is MNHNS and CDR2 SASEGT. This CDR3 contains 14 residues. The germline V and J ends were trimmed by 0 bases and 3 bases, with 9 bases remaining between them. In DNA form, the CDR3 reads TGTGCCAGCAGTGAAGCGGCACCACACTACGAGCAGTACTTC. Its protein product is CASSEAAPHYEQYF.

The chain employs TRBV25-1 and TRBJ1-6; TRBD1 matches at 8 bases. Trimming removed 4 bases from V and 7 bases from J; junction bases left unmatched: 3. Germline V gene lookup returns CDR1 MGHDK and CDR2 SYGVNS. The length of the CDR3 is 14 residues. The CDR3 loop is CASSGGQGNSPLHF. CDR3 nucleotide sequence: TGTGCCAGCAGTGGAGGACAGGGAAATTCACCCCTCCACTTT. Together with reference TRBV25-1 and TRBJ1-6, the CDR3 gives the full variable domain: EADIYQTPRYLVIGTGKKITLECSQTMGHDKMYWYQQDPGMELHLIHYSYGVNSTEKGDLSSESTVSRIRTEHFPLTLESARPSHTSQYLCASSGGQGNSPLHFGNGTRLTVT.

This clone came up once. The chain has TRBV10-1 and TRBJ2-2; 8 bases are shared with TRBD2. The CDR3 consists of 15 residues. The trim removed 5 bases at V and 4 bases at J, leaving 6 bases unmatched. Germline-derived CDR1 and CDR2 are WNHNN and SYGVQD (reference sequence). CDR3 sequence reads: CASSHRLARTGELFF. For the CDR3, the DNA is TGCGCCAGCAGTCACCGACTAGCGCGCACCGGGGAGCTGTTTTTT.

The rearrangement joins TRBV7-2 to TRBJ2-6; the D gene is possibly TRBD2 (6 bases). Germline V gene lookup returns CDR1 SGHTA and CDR2 FQGNSA. The V gene lost 6 bases and the J gene lost 0 bases, with 15 bases spanning the gap. The CDR3 sequence is 17 residues long. CDR3 nucleotides: TGTGCCAGCAGACCCCGGGACTTAGTCTCTGGGGCCAACGTCCTGACTTTC. It is translated as CASRPRDLVSGANVLTF.

The V call is TRBV14, the J call TRBJ2-1; 11 positions agree with TRBD2. Germline V CDR1 and CDR2: SGHDN, FVKESK. V was clipped by 3 bases and J by 4 bases; unmatched bases: 2. The CDR3 runs 15 residues. CDR3 in amino acids: CASSQVAGGYNEQFF. The CDR3 DNA is TGTGCCAGCAGCCAGGTAGCGGGAGGGTACAATGAGCAGTTCTTC.